Included here is one TCR beta chain sequence, with context. The junction departs from germline at one end; a sequencing error may be responsible. This entry belongs to a study of blood T cell repertoires in COVID-19. Across the whole study: From T cells, B-cell-depleted T cells, or PBMCs came the material, which was cDNA or gDNA.

The CDR3 has 14 residues. Per the germline V gene, CDR1 is SNHLY and CDR2 is FYNNEI. Authors' data handling: By means of reference gene primer amplification, nucleated cell counts were estimated. The table came from immunoSEQ multiplex PCR; TCRdb's copy has only in-frame clones and leaves some out. Clone size and the V and J calls come from that table; the DNA yielded D and trimming. Among roughly 260,000 clones listed, 83% were seen once. The chain combines TRBV2 with TRBJ1-1; D perhaps matches TRBD1 (6 bases). The sequence derives from a woman in her 40s who had been exposed to COVID-19. Sequenced sample: PBMCs or T cells enriched from blood (not recorded which). The CDR3 nucleotides read TGTGCCAGCAGGGCAGGGGAAGGGAACCCTGAAGCTTTCTTT. It is translated as CASRAGEGNPEAFF.